Listed below are T cell receptor beta chains from one sample, sequenced in a study of cytomegalovirus exposure and HLA in healthy donors. TCRdb's table, derived via immunoSEQ multiplex PCR, lists solely in-frame clones and lacks some. This table holds some 120,000 clones, around 85% found once. Sequencing was performed on PBMCs. These TCRs come from a woman aged 25-40 years in good health and CMV-seronegative. CDR3s leave out the opening cysteine and the closing phenylalanine or tryptophan. The order of the fields is CDR3 protein, J gene, V gene.

CDR3aa: ASSIDRFNYGYT; j_gene: TRBJ1-2; v_gene: TRBV19
CDR3aa: ASSFRDRPTYEQY; j_gene: TRBJ2-7; v_gene: TRBV27
CDR3aa: ASSETGGVTEAF; j_gene: TRBJ1-1; v_gene: TRBV5-1
CDR3aa: ASSPGTGTTEAF; j_gene: TRBJ1-1; v_gene: TRBV7-3
CDR3aa: ASSSERQLNTGELF; j_gene: TRBJ2-2; v_gene: TRBV7-2
CDR3aa: ASSLESGDSSPLH; j_gene: TRBJ1-6; v_gene: TRBV27
CDR3aa: ASSVGQAFSIGVYGYT; j_gene: TRBJ1-2; v_gene: TRBV9
CDR3aa: ASNPQGLGGNTIY; j_gene: TRBJ1-3; v_gene: TRBV19
CDR3aa: ASSSGRTEAF; j_gene: TRBJ1-1; v_gene: TRBV5-5
CDR3aa: ASSQVTRIWYGYT; j_gene: TRBJ1-2; v_gene: TRBV4-1
CDR3aa: ASSLRGLGDTQY; j_gene: TRBJ2-3; v_gene: TRBV7-3
CDR3aa: ASSVAPLVSTGELF; j_gene: TRBJ2-2; v_gene: TRBV9
CDR3aa: ASSPGVQPQH; j_gene: TRBJ1-5; v_gene: TRBV5-5
CDR3aa: ASSRGLAGGPPDTQY; j_gene: TRBJ2-3; v_gene: TRBV5-1
CDR3aa: ASSNRAYYGYT; j_gene: TRBJ1-2; v_gene: TRBV19